A selection of T cell receptor beta chains follows, all from one sample in a study of neurological immune-mediated disorders. TCRdb used MiXCR to reprocess the 5' RACE reads, holding one entry per CDR3 protein. This sample has more than 75,000 distinct CDR3 sequences, with 3.5% to 4.5% found just once. The sample consisted of PBMCs. The receptors were sampled from an older woman with multiple sclerosis. The conserved cysteine and the conserved F or W are not part of the CDR3 here. Fields, in order: V gene, J gene, CDR3 length, CDR3 protein.

TRBV28	TRBJ2-6	13	ASSKGGTGANVLT
TRBV14	TRBJ1-6	12	ASSGQGAKSPLH
TRBV20-1	TRBJ2-2	13	SANRAGPNTGELF
TRBV10-3	TRBJ1-2	12	AIRKLQGARGYT
TRBV5-1	TRBJ2-7	14	ASSLNGGSSPNEQY
TRBV5-1	TRBJ1-3	11	ASSLGDGNTIY
TRBV5-1	TRBJ1-4	12	ASSLGRVTEKLF
TRBV6-5	TRBJ2-7	12	ASSLQGLSYEQY
TRBV12-3/TRBV12-4	TRBJ2-1	13	ASNPRTSGGDEQF
TRBV5-1	TRBJ2-2	17	ASSVTPGLAGEGAGELF
TRBV28	TRBJ2-3	14	ASSPGGTGVTDTQY
TRBV25-1	TRBJ1-2	13	ASSEYLGIKNGYT
TRBV12-3/TRBV12-4	TRBJ2-3	14	ASSLGTGGWIDTQY
TRBV10-3	TRBJ2-1	14	AISEPGQGEVHEQF
TRBV6-5	TRBJ2-1	13	ASSRGGGVLNEQF
TRBV7-9	TRBJ1-4	11	ASRRQGWEKLF
TRBV7-9	TRBJ2-7	13	ASSPSGGISYEQY
TRBV12-3/TRBV12-4	TRBJ2-2	12	ASYPWENTGELF
TRBV4-2	TRBJ2-7	13	ASSHRDRSLYEQY
TRBV12-3/TRBV12-4	TRBJ2-1	14	ASSPTGFDSYNEQF
TRBV20-1	TRBJ1-5	13	SARSTAHSNQPQH
TRBV5-5	TRBJ1-5	13	ASSAGTGANQPQH
TRBV10-3	TRBJ1-5	13	AISESGQGNQPQH
TRBV10-2	TRBJ1-2	13	ASRDSGTGSYGYT
TRBV2	TRBJ1-5	13	ASTGQGASNQPQH
TRBV29-1	TRBJ1-5	10	SAGDPNQPQH
TRBV5-1	TRBJ1-4	12	ASSLAGANEKLF
TRBV20-1	TRBJ1-1	11	SARAGGAGEAF
TRBV7-6	TRBJ1-1	13	ASSPGDSMNTEAF
TRBV5-5	TRBJ1-5	12	ASSLNTYNQPQH
TRBV7-9	TRBJ2-5	13	ASSLSGQAQETQY
TRBV5-6	TRBJ1-3	15	ASSGLDGRGIGNTIY
TRBV5-6	TRBJ2-3	12	ASSSGLDTDTQY
TRBV25-1	TRBJ2-7	14	ASSEYGRTGTYEQY
TRBV12-3/TRBV12-4	TRBJ2-7	12	ASSQPGLRREQY
TRBV5-1	TRBJ2-3	13	ASSLVARGADTQY
TRBV7-2	TRBJ2-1	13	ASSPSGLSYNEQF
TRBV12-3/TRBV12-4	TRBJ2-7	12	ASSRGTGGAGQY
TRBV20-1	TRBJ1-2	11	SASDTGDYGYT
TRBV7-2	TRBJ1-1	12	ASSSLDRNTEAF
TRBV20-1	TRBJ2-1	12	SARWTGGNNEQF
TRBV5-5	TRBJ1-1	12	ASSWGTGNTEAF
TRBV5-1	TRBJ2-2	12	ASSPEAAIGELF
TRBV29-1	TRBJ2-3	11	SVEYGGRDTQY
TRBV5-1	TRBJ2-2	14	ASSPLGSANTGELF
TRBV20-1	TRBJ2-7	9	SGGTLNEQY
TRBV10-1	TRBJ1-1	12	ASSDLTTNTEAF
TRBV7-8	TRBJ2-2	13	ASSLMGQDTGELF
TRBV20-1	TRBJ2-5	13	SARDWGTWGETQY
TRBV12-3/TRBV12-4	TRBJ1-2	14	ASSFLTNSVNYGYT
TRBV6-2/TRBV6-3	TRBJ1-2	13	ASSYFGGSPHGYT
TRBV28	TRBJ2-7	10	ATGPEGYEQY
TRBV29-1	TRBJ1-2	10	SVEGTSYGYT
TRBV7-7	TRBJ2-7	12	ASSPGQNSYEQY
TRBV12-3/TRBV12-4	TRBJ2-1	11	ASSLGQGAEQF
TRBV7-9	TRBJ2-5	11	ASSLAGTETQY